Listed below are T cell receptor beta chains from one sample, sequenced in a study of cytomegalovirus exposure and HLA in healthy donors. TCRdb's copy holds only in-frame clones and misses some; the assay was immunoSEQ multiplex PCR. The table shows about 130,000 clones, with around 77% occurring only once. The specimen sequenced was PBMCs. The receptor source for this set is a man in his forties or fifties in good health and CMV-seronegative. The CDR3 runs from the conserved cysteine through the conserved F or W. The order of the fields is D gene, clone size, V gene, J gene, CDR3 DNA, CDR3 protein. The D gene is left open where the match is weak. Clone size is given for some rows only: seen once, a few or many times, or a class if the clone is expanded.

TRBD1	NA	TRBV15	TRBJ2-2	TGTGCCACCAGCAGCCCGACAGGGAGGAACACCGGGGAGCTGTTTTTT	CATSSPTGRNTGELFF
NA	NA	TRBV19	TRBJ2-7	TGTGCCAGTAGTGCTCCCGGGACTCAGCCCCACGAGCAGTACTTC	CASSAPGTQPHEQYF
TRBD1	NA	TRBV7-2	TRBJ1-1	TGTGCCAGCAGCTTAGCGCTTGGTGGCAGGGGGTTGGCGGCTTTCTTT	CASSLALGGRGLAAFF
TRBD1	once	TRBV15	TRBJ2-7	TGTGCCACCAGCAGCTTTCGGGGGACAGGAGTACCCTACGAGCAGTACTTC	CATSSFRGTGVPYEQYF
NA	NA	TRBV5-1	TRBJ1-4	TGCGCCAGCAGCTTGGGGCAGGGAGGAGAAAAACTGTTTTTT	CASSLGQGGEKLFF
TRBD1	NA	TRBV28	TRBJ2-7	TGTGCCAGCAGTTCGACAGGGTCGTTCTCGTACGAGCAGTACTTC	CASSSTGSFSYEQYF
NA	NA	TRBV6-1	TRBJ2-7	TGTGCCAGCAGTGCCGTACGGGCGGGCGAGCAGTACTTC	CASSAVRAGEQYF
NA	NA	TRBV28	TRBJ1-5	TGTGCCAGCACCGGAAAGGGGGTCAGCAATCAGCCCCAGCATTTT	CASTGKGVSNQPQHF
NA	NA	TRBV25-1	TRBJ2-5	TGTGCCAGCAGTGATCTGGTACATGTCCAGGAGACCCAGTACTTC	CASSDLVHVQETQYF
TRBD2	NA	TRBV11-3	TRBJ2-2	TGTGCCAGCAGCTTAGGGGCTAGCGGCAACACCGGGGAGCTGTTTTTT	CASSLGASGNTGELFF